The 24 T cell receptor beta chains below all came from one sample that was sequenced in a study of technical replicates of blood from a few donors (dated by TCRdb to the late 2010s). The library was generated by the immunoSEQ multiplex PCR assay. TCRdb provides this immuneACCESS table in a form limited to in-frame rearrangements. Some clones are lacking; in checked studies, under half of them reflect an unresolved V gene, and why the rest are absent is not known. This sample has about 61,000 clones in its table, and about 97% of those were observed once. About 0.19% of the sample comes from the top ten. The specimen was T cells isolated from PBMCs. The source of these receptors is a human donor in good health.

The chain's CDR3 is CASSPGTSGGYEQYF. The CDR3 bases are TGTGCCAGCAGCCCGGGGACTAGCGGGGGCTACGAGCAGTACTTC. V gene TRBV9 combines with J gene TRBJ2-7; TRBD2 aligns across 14 bases. Losses at the gene ends were 4 bases for V and 3 bases for J; bases not matched to a gene: 3. The CDR3 length is 15 residues. CDR1 is SGDLS, CDR2 YYNGEE, per germline.

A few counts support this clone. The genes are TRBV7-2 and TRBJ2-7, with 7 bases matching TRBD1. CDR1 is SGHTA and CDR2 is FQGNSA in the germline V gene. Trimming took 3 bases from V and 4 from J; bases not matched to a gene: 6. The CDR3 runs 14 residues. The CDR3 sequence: CASSFGAGGYEQYF. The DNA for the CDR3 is TGTGCCAGCAGCTTCGGCGCAGGGGGTTACGAGCAGTACTTC.

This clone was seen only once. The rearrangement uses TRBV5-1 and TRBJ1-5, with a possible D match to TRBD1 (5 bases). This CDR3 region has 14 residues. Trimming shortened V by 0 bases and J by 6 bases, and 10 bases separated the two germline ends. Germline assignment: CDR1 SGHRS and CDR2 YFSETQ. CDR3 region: CASSLEGQGQPQHF. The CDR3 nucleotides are TGCGCCAGCAGCTTGGAGGGGCAGGGTCAGCCCCAGCATTTT.

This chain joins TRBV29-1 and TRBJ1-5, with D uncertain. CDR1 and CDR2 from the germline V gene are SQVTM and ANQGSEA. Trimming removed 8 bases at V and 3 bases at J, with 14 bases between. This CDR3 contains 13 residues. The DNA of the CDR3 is TGCAGCATTGCTGGCGGCCCCAATCAGCCCCAGCATTTT. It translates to CSIAGGPNQPQHF.

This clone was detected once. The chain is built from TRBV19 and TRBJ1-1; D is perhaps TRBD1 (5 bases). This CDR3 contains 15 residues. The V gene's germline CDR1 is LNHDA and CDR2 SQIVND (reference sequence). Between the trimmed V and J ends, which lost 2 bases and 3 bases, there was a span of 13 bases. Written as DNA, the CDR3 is TGTGCCAGTAGTATATTGGGAACAGGAGACACTGAAGCTTTCTTT. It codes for CASSILGTGDTEAFF.

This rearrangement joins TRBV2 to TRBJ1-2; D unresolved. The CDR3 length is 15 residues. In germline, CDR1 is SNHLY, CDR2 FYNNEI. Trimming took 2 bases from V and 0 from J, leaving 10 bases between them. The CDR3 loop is CASSETATANYGYTF. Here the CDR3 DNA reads TGTGCCAGCAGTGAAACCGCTACCGCTAACTATGGCTACACCTTC.

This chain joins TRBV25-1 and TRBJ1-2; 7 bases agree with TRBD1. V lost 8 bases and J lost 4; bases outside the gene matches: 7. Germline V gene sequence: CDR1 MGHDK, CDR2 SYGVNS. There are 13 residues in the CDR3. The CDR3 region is CASARAGGYGYTF. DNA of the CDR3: TGTGCCAGCGCGCGGGCAGGGGGCTATGGCTACACCTTC.

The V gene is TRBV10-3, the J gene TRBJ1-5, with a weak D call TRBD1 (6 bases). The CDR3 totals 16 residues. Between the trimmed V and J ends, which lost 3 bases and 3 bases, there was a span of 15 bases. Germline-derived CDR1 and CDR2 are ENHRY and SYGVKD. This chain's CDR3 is CAISDPETGANQPQHF. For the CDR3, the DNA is TGTGCCATCAGTGACCCGGAGACAGGAGCCAATCAGCCCCAGCATTTT.

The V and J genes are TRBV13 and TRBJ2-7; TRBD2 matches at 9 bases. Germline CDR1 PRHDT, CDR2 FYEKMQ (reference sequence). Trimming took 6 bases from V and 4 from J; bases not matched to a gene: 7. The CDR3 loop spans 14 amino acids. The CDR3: CASRRAGGPYEQYF. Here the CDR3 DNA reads TGTGCCAGCAGGAGAGCGGGAGGCCCGTACGAGCAGTACTTC.

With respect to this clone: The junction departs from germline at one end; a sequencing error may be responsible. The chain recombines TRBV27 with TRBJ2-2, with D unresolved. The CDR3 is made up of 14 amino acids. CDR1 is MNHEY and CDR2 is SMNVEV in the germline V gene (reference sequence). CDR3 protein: CASSLRPNTGELFF. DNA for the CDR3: TGTGCCAGTAGTTTGCGCCCGAACACCGGGGAGCTGTTTTTT.

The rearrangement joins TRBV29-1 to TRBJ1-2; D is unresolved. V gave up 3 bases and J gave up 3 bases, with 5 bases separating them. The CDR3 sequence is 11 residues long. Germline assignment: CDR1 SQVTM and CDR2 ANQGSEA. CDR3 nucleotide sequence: TGCAGCGTTGAGGCGGACTATGGCTACACCTTC. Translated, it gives CSVEADYGYTF.

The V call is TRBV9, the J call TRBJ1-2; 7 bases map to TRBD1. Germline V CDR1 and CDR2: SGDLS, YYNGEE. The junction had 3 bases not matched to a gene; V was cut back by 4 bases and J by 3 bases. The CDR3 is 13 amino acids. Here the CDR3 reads CASSQGGHYGYTF. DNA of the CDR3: TGTGCCAGCAGCCAGGGGGGCCACTATGGCTACACCTTC. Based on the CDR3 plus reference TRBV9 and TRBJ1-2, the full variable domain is DSGVTQTPKHLITATGQRVTLRCSPRSGDLSVYWYQQSLDQGLQFLIQYYNGEERAKGNILERFSAQQFPDLHSELNLSSLELGDSALYFCASSQGGHYGYTFGSGTRLTVV.

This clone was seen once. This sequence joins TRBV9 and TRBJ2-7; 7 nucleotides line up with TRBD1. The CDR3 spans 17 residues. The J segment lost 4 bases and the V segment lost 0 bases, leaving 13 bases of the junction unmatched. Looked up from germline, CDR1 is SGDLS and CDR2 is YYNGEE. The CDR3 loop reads CASSVGDRGVDGYEQYF. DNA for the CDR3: TGTGCCAGCAGCGTAGGGGACAGAGGTGTCGATGGTTACGAGCAGTACTTC.

The CDR3: CASRDRGRTYEQYF. CDR3 nucleotide sequence: TGTGCCAGCAGGGACAGGGGGCGAACCTACGAGCAGTACTTC. J is TRBJ2-7 and V is TRBV6-1; TRBD1 agrees at 11 bases. The CDR3 is 14 amino acids. V dropped 6 bases and J dropped 2; count of bases not matched to a gene: 3. Germline CDR1 and CDR2: MNHNS and SASEGT.

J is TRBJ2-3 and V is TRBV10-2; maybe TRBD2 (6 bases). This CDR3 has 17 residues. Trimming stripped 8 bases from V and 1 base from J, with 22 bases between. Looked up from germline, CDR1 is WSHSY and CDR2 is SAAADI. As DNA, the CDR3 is TGCGCCAGCGGATTGGGAGGTGAGGGGCCGCGCACAGATACGCAGTATTTT. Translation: CASGLGGEGPRTDTQYF.

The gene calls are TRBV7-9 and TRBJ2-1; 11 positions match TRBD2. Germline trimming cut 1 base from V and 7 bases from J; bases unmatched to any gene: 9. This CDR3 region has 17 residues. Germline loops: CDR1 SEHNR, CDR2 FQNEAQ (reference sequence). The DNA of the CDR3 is TGTGCCAGCAGCTTAGACGTCTTAGCGGGAGGGAGGAATGAGCAGTTCTTC. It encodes CASSLDVLAGGRNEQFF.

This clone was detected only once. CDR3 residues: CASSQVVTPGNTGELFF. The CDR3 coding sequence is TGCGCCAGCAGCCAAGTGGTGACTCCGGGGAACACCGGGGAGCTGTTTTTT. The V gene is TRBV4-1, the J gene TRBJ2-2; D is undetermined. There are 17 residues in the CDR3. Germline V gives CDR1 MGHRA, CDR2 YSYEKL. V lost 1 base, J lost 1 base, and 13 bases lay in between.

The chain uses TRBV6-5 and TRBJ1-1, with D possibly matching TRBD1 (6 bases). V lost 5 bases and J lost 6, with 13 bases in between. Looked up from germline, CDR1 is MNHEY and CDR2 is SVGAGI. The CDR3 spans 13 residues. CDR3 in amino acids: CASSPGDSPEAFF. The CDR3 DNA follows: TGTGCCAGCAGTCCAGGGGATAGTCCTGAAGCTTTCTTT.

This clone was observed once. The CDR3 nucleotides are TGTGCCAGCAGTCGGTACAGGGGTGGCTACGAGCAGTACTTC. Translation gives CASSRYRGGYEQYF. The chain carries TRBV6-5 and TRBJ2-7; 7 positions agree with TRBD1. Unmatched junction bases numbered 7, after V lost 5 bases and J lost 3 bases. The germline CDR1 and CDR2 sequences are MNHEY and SVGAGI. CDR3 length equals 14 residues.

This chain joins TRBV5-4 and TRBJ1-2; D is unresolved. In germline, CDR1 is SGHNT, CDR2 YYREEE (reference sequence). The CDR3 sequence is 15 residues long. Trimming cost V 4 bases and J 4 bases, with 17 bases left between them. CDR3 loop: CASSPTQLPSYGYTF. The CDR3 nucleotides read TGTGCCAGCAGCCCTACTCAACTCCCAAGCTATGGCTACACCTTC.

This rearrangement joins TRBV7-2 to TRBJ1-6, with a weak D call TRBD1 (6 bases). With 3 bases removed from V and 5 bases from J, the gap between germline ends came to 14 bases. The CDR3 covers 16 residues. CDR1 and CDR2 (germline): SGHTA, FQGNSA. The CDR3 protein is CASSFRVDRNNSPLHF. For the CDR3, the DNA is TGTGCCAGCAGCTTTAGGGTCGACAGGAATAATTCACCCCTCCACTTT.

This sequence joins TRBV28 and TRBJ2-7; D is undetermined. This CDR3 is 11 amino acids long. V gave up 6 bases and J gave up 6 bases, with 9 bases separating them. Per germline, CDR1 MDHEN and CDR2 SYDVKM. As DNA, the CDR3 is TGTGCCAGCAGCCGATACGGCGAGCAGTACTTC. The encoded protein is CASSRYGEQYF.

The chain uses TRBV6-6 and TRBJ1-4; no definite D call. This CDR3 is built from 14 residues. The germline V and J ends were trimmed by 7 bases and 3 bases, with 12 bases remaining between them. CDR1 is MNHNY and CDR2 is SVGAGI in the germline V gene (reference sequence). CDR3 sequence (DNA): TGTGCCAGCACCCAAGTGCGCTCTAATGAAAAACTGTTTTTT. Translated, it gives CASTQVRSNEKLFF.

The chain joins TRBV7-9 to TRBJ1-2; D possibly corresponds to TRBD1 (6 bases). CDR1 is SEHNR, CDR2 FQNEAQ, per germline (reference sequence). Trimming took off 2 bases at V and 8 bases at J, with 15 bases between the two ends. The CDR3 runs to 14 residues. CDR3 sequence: CASSLSGVPQGYTF. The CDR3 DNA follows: TGTGCCAGCAGCTTATCAGGGGTCCCCCAGGGCTACACCTTC.